This TCR beta chain was observed in a study of early T cells in non-severe SARS-CoV-2 infection. This clonotype was detected a few times. cDNA molecules, individually, were tagged with unique molecular identifiers. MiXCR was run by TCRdb on the 5' RACE reads, yielding one entry per CDR3 protein. The sample shows 90,000 to 130,000 distinct CDR3 sequences, around 13% of them seen only once. In germline, CDR1 is SGHRS, CDR2 YFSETQ. J was trimmed by 7 bases and V by 6 bases; bases with no gene match: 8. The CDR3 is 15 amino acids. This specimen consisted of whole blood, obtained at baseline. The source of this sequence is an adult who was a healthcare worker with PCR-confirmed SARS-CoV-2 infection or an uninfected control (not recorded which). The chain recombines TRBV5-1 with TRBJ2-2; 11 bases agree with TRBD1. The CDR3 spells CASTAGQGVLGELFF. CDR3 in DNA: TGCGCCAGCACCGCGGGACAGGGGGTACTCGGGGAGCTGTTTTTT. The whole variable domain, filled in from reference TRBV5-1 and TRBJ2-2, reads KAGVTQTPRYLIKTRGQQVTLSCSPISGHRSVSWYQQTPGQGLQFLFEYFSETQRNKGNFPGRFSGRQFSNSRSEMNVSTLELGDSALYLCASTAGQGVLGELFFGEGSRLTVL.